Listed below are T cell receptor beta chains from one sample, sequenced in a study of T cell repertoires in cytomegalovirus infection. TCRdb used MiXCR to reprocess the reads, holding one entry per CDR3 protein. This sample yields about 830,000 distinct CDR3 sequences, of which about 30% are seen a single time; 9.5% to 15% belongs to the top ten. No antigens are known for them. Sequencing was performed on cultured CD8+ T cells from PBMCs, taken from culture after CMV antigen stimulation. These receptors all come from a human donor in good health (CMV status not recorded). Some clones in this sample may be carry-over from other donors' samples. Each CDR3 is given with its conserved first and last residue. The order of the fields is V gene, D gene, clone size, J gene, CDR3 protein, CDR3 DNA. D genes are given only for firm matches. The size of a clone is reported for some rows only, either as once, few or many, or as a class for expanded clones.

>TRBV7-9|TRBD1|.|TRBJ2-1
CASSLAIGQGNNEQFF
TGTGCCAGCAGCTTAGCGATTGGACAGGGGAACAATGAGCAGTTCTTC
>TRBV7-8|.|.|TRBJ2-7
CARNPQGYEQYF
TGTGCCAGGAACCCGCAGGGCTACGAGCAGTACTTC
>TRBV27|TRBD1|.|TRBJ1-4
CASSLYPPGQGTNEKLFF
TGTGCCAGCAGTTTATACCCCCCCGGACAGGGGACTAATGAAAAACTGTTTTTT
>TRBV7-8|.|many|TRBJ1-6
CASSLANRDSPLHF
TGTGCCAGCAGCTTAGCGAACAGGGACTCACCCCTCCACTTT
>TRBV6-5|TRBD1|.|TRBJ1-6
CASQTGQSNSPLHF
TGTGCCAGCCAAACGGGACAGTCTAATTCACCCCTCCACTTT
>TRBV4-3|.|.|TRBJ1-5
CASSQGVFSNQPQHF
TGCGCCAGCAGCCAAGGAGTATTTAGCAATCAGCCCCAGCATTTT
>TRBV7-9|TRBD2|many|TRBJ2-1
CASSTTVVGLAGENNEQFF
TGTGCCAGCAGCACAACTGTTGTAGGACTAGCGGGGGAAAATAATGAGCAGTTCTTC
>TRBV27|.|.|TRBJ1-2
CASSLSPASLIGRGYTF
TGTGCCAGCAGTTTAAGCCCGGCGTCCCTCATAGGGAGAGGCTACACCTTC
>TRBV7-9|.|few|TRBJ1-1
CAYFTGNTEAFF
TGTGCATATTTCACAGGGAACACTGAAGCTTTCTTT
>TRBV10-3|TRBD2|.|TRBJ2-3
CAIRGTSGGNTDTQYF
TGTGCCATCAGGGGGACTAGCGGGGGGAACACAGATACGCAGTATTTT
>TRBV2|.|many|TRBJ1-4
CASTYSGTNEKLFF
TGTGCCAGCACTTACTCGGGAACTAATGAAAAACTGTTTTTT
>TRBV6-6|TRBD1|.|TRBJ1-5
CASSYETGPNQPQHF
TGTGCCAGCAGTTACGAGACAGGGCCCAATCAGCCCCAGCATTTT
>TRBV11-2|.|.|TRBJ1-4
CASSLNMGNEKLFF
TGTGCCAGCAGCTTGAACATGGGAAATGAAAAACTGTTTTTT
>TRBV12-3/TRBV12-4|.|.|TRBJ2-5
CASSSAQGHAETQYF
TGTGCCAGCAGTTCGGCTCAGGGACATGCGGAGACCCAGTACTTC
>TRBV7-2|TRBD2|many|TRBJ2-3
CASSRTSGGLTDTQYF
TGTGCCAGCAGCCGGACTAGCGGGGGGTTAACAGATACGCAGTATTTT
>TRBV29-1|.|.|TRBJ1-1
CTIGVTARYTEAFF
TGCACCATTGGTGTTACGGCTCGGTACACTGAAGCTTTCTTT
>TRBV7-4|.|.|TRBJ2-3
CAGSLEGSTDTQYF
TGTGCCGGCAGCTTAGAGGGCAGCACAGATACGCAGTATTTT
>TRBV4-3|TRBD1|many|TRBJ2-2
CASSHGQGSGELFF
TGCGCCAGCAGCCACGGACAGGGGTCCGGGGAGCTGTTTTTT